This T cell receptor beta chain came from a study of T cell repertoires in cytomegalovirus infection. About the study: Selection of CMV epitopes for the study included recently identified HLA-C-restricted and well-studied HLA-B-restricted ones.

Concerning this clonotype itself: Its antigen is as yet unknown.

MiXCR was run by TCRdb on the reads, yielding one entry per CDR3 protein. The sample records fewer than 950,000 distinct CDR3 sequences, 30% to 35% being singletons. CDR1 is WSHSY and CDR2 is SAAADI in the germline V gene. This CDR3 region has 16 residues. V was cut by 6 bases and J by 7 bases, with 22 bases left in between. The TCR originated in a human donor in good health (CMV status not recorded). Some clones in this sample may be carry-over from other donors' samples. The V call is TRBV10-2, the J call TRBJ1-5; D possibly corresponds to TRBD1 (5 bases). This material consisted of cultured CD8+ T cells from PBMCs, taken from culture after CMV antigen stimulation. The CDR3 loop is CASRSRTRRDEQPQHF. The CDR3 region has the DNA TGCGCCAGCAGGTCGAGGACGAGGAGGGACGAGCAGCCCCAGCATTTT.